The 2 T cell receptor beta chains below all came from one sample that was sequenced in a study of technical replicates of blood from a handful of donors. Profiled with immunoSEQ multiplex PCR; TCRdb holds only in-frame clones, not every one. The table includes some 77,000 clones, more than 85% detected once. The sequencing sample was made of T cells isolated from PBMCs. The receptor source for this set is a human donor in good health.

The CDR3 sequence: CASSLAGRTDTQYF. The CDR3, as DNA: TGTGCCAGCAGCTTAGCGGGACGCACAGATACGCAGTATTTT. This rearrangement joins TRBV7-3 to TRBJ2-3, with D possibly matching TRBD2 (6 bases). In germline, CDR1 is SGHTA, CDR2 FQGTGA. V lost 2 bases and J lost 1, with 7 bases in between. CDR3 length: 14 amino acids.

This chain connects TRBV7-3 to TRBJ2-1, with TRBD1 matching 7 bases. Germline loops: CDR1 SGHTA, CDR2 FQGTGA. The CDR3 length is 16 residues. V dropped 5 bases and J dropped 3; count of bases not matched to a gene: 10. CDR3 sequence (DNA): TGTGCCAGCAGCCCATGGACCGGGACAGACTACAATGAGCAGTTCTTC. This gives the protein CASSPWTGTDYNEQFF.